Included here is one TCR beta chain sequence, with context. The data were taken from a study of blood T cell repertoires in COVID-19. Study at large: The samples span acute and convalescent COVID-19 from the United States, Italy and Spain. Sources were T cells, B-cell-depleted T cells, or PBMCs; the material itself was cDNA or gDNA.

Per the study methods: Amplified reference gene primers provided the basis for estimating nucleated cell counts. TCRdb keeps only in-frame clones here, not all; method: immunoSEQ multiplex PCR. D and trimming come from the DNA, and the V and J calls and clone size come from that table. The repertoire consists of 300,000 to 450,000 clones, with 85% occurring once and the leading ten covering roughly 3.6%. CDR3 length: 16 residues. V lost 2 bases and J 0 bases, leaving 13 bases between the germline ends. Germline V gene data show CDR1 as MNHEY and CDR2 as SVGAGI. The sequence was obtained from a woman aged 18-30 years with acute or convalescent COVID-19. V is TRBV6-5 and J is TRBJ1-2; TRBD1 is a possible D gene (6 bases). Sequenced sample: peripheral blood. The CDR3 DNA reads TGTGCCAGCAGTTACGCGGATAACAGGGCTAACTATGGCTACACCTTC. Protein sequence: CASSYADNRANYGYTF.